Each of the 9 T cell receptor beta chains below was sequenced from the same sample in a study of T cell changes during pregnancy in multiple sclerosis. Method: immunoSEQ multiplex PCR; TCRdb's copy keeps in-frame clones and lacks some. The sample holds approximately 74,000 clones, 80% to 90% seen once. Specimen: peripheral blood, collected before pregnancy. These receptors all stem from a female donor with multiple sclerosis, enrolled in a pregnancy study.

V usage is TRBV6-4 and J usage is TRBJ2-5, with TRBD2 identical over 9 bases. CDR3 length equals 15 residues. Per the germline V gene, CDR1 is MRHNA and CDR2 is SNTAGT. The CDR3, as DNA: TGTGCTTTTAGCGGGGGAGCCAGCCCAAAAGAGACCCAGTACTTC. This translates into CAFSGGASPKETQYF.

V gene TRBV5-6 combines with J gene TRBJ2-3; perhaps TRBD2 as D (6 bases). Germline CDR1 SGHDT, CDR2 YYEEEE. This CDR3 is built from 14 residues. Trimming removed 0 bases from V and 2 bases from J, with 7 bases in between. In DNA form, the CDR3 reads TGTGCCAGCAGCTTGGCGGGAGACACAGATACGCAGTATTTT. Translation gives CASSLAGDTDTQYF.

With respect to this clone: Sequence at one end of the junction differs from germline and may be a read error. CDR3: CAWRGETHADF. The CDR3, as DNA: TGTGCCTGGAGAGGTGAAACCCACGCGGACTTC. This chain connects TRBV30 to TRBJ2-7; D remains unclear. CDR3 size: 11 residues. CDR1 is GTSNPN and CDR2 is SVGIG in the germline V gene (reference sequence).

The chain has TRBV9 and TRBJ1-3, with D uncertain. Trimming pared 4 bases from V and 9 bases from J, leaving 8 bases between. Germline CDR1 and CDR2: SGDLS and YYNGEE. The CDR3 extends over 11 amino acids. DNA for the CDR3: TGTGCCAGCAGCCCCGGTGTCACCATATATTTT. Encoded protein: CASSPGVTIYF.

The chain couples TRBV9 to TRBJ2-3, with unresolved D. The CDR3 is 12 amino acids. V was cut by 0 bases and J by 6 bases, with 5 bases left in between. From germline, CDR1 is SGDLS and CDR2 YYNGEE. CDR3 nucleotides: TGTGCCAGCAGCGTAGACGGGGATACGCAGTATTTT. It encodes CASSVDGDTQYF.

The chain couples TRBV29-1 to TRBJ2-5; 8 bases match TRBD1. The length of the CDR3 is 13 residues. V lost 6 bases, J lost 2 bases, and 5 bases stayed unmatched. Germline CDR1 reads SQVTM; CDR2 reads ANQGSEA. The CDR3 nucleotides read TGCAGCGTACGGCGGACAGGGCAAGAGACCCAGTACTTC. It specifies CSVRRTGQETQYF.

This chain links TRBV7-2 with TRBJ1-5; D might be TRBD1 (5 bases). The V gene lost 1 base and the J gene lost 5 bases, with 12 bases spanning the gap. Germline CDR1 and CDR2: SGHTA and FQGNSA. The CDR3 is 15 residues long. The CDR3 nucleotides read TGTGCCAGCAGCTTAGAGCCAGGGAACCATCAGCCCCAGCATTTT. The encoded protein is CASSLEPGNHQPQHF.

This sequence joins TRBV5-6 and TRBJ2-1; TRBD2 matches at 14 bases. Germline trimming cut 1 base from V and 10 bases from J; bases unmatched to any gene: 4. CDR3 length: 15 amino acids. The germline CDR1 and CDR2 sequences are SGHDT and YYEEEE. DNA for the CDR3: TGTGCCAGCAGCTTGAGACTAGCGGGAGGGGAGGAGCAGTTCTTC. Protein sequence: CASSLRLAGGEEQFF.

The chain links TRBV19 to TRBJ1-5, with D hard to call. CDR1 and CDR2 (germline): LNHDA, SQIVND (reference sequence). This CDR3 spans 15 amino acids. V lost 5 bases, J lost 3 bases, and 14 bases lay in between. CDR3 region: CASSAGSYTNQPQHF. Here the CDR3 DNA reads TGTGCCAGTAGTGCCGGGTCTTACACCAATCAGCCCCAGCATTTT.